The 9 T cell receptor beta chains below come from one sample, sequenced in a study of blood T cell repertoires in COVID-19. The method was immunoSEQ multiplex PCR; TCRdb's version includes in-frame clones alone and lacks a portion of them. Of fewer than 150,000 clones in the sample, under 90% were seen once. Sequencing was performed on peripheral blood. The receptors were sampled from a human donor in a cohort sampled during active COVID-19.

For this clone: Other nucleotide sequences in the sample specify the same CDR3. This sequence joins TRBV11-2 and TRBJ2-7; 15 bases agree with TRBD2. J was trimmed by 2 bases and V by 3 bases; bases with no gene match: 8. The CDR3 covers 18 residues. The germline V gene has CDR1 SGHAT and CDR2 FQNNGV. CDR3: CASSFGTSGGHTTYEQYF. In DNA form, the CDR3 reads TGTGCCAGCAGCTTTGGGACTAGCGGGGGGCACACGACCTACGAGCAGTACTTC.

The count of this clone is one. The chain couples TRBV18 to TRBJ2-1; D might be TRBD2 (6 bases). This CDR3 spans 17 amino acids. Trimming took off 1 base at V and 5 bases at J, with 18 bases between the two ends. Germline-derived CDR1 and CDR2 are KGHSH and LQKENI. This chain's CDR3 is CASSPHGPSAGNNEQFF. CDR3 DNA: TGTGCCAGCTCACCACATGGCCCTTCGGCGGGGAACAATGAGCAGTTCTTC.

The sample holds a few counts of this clone. This chain joins TRBV6-5 and TRBJ1-1; D is ambiguous. Germline V lookup: CDR1 MNHEY, CDR2 SVGAGI. With 6 bases removed from V and 5 bases from J, the gap between germline ends came to 16 bases. CDR3 length: 14 residues. The CDR3 is CASSYRTGRTEAFF. CDR3 bases: TGTGCCAGCAGCTACCGGACGGGGAGGACTGAAGCTTTCTTT.

The rearrangement uses TRBV25-1 and TRBJ2-1; TRBD2 matches 8 bases. Germline V gives CDR1 MGHDK, CDR2 SYGVNS. J was trimmed by 4 bases and V by 6 bases; bases with no gene match: 2. The CDR3 is made up of 13 amino acids. The CDR3 DNA reads as TGTGCCAGCAGAGCTAGCGGGTACAATGAGCAGTTCTTC. Its protein is CASRASGYNEQFF. Full variable domain (rest looked up from reference TRBV25-1 and TRBJ2-1): EADIYQTPRYLVIGTGKKITLECSQTMGHDKMYWYQQDPGMELHLIHYSYGVNSTEKGDLSSESTVSRIRTEHFPLTLESARPSHTSQYLCASRASGYNEQFFGPGTRLTVL.

The gene calls are TRBV4-1 and TRBJ2-3; 9 nucleotides agree with TRBD2. Germline CDR1 is MGHRA and CDR2 is YSYEKL. The ends lost 4 bases at V and 5 bases at J; junction bases unmatched: 10. The CDR3 consists of 16 residues. CDR3: CASSPSRGGQRDTQYF. In DNA form, the CDR3 reads TGCGCCAGCAGCCCGTCGCGGGGGGGCCAGAGAGATACGCAGTATTTT.

The rearrangement joins TRBV28 to TRBJ1-1; D unclear. This CDR3 region has 16 residues. The germline V and J ends were trimmed by 4 bases and 0 bases, with 15 bases remaining between them. CDR1 MDHEN and CDR2 SYDVKM come from the germline V gene. CDR3 amino acids: CASSSAIQILNTEAFF. The DNA for the CDR3 is TGTGCCAGCAGTTCGGCCATACAGATTTTGAACACTGAAGCTTTCTTT.

The rearrangement links TRBV19 to TRBJ1-5; D possibly corresponds to TRBD1 (6 bases). Per the germline V gene, CDR1 is LNHDA and CDR2 is SQIVND (reference sequence). With 7 bases removed from V and 0 bases from J, the gap between germline ends came to 16 bases. The CDR3 covers 16 residues. CDR3 sequence (DNA): TGTGCCAGTAACCCCCCAGGGGATCTTAGCAATCAGCCCCAGCATTTT. Translated: CASNPPGDLSNQPQHF.

The chain recombines TRBV25-1 with TRBJ1-1; 8 nucleotides agree with TRBD1. The J segment lost 3 bases and the V segment lost 6 bases, leaving 9 bases of the junction unmatched. The CDR3 runs 15 residues. CDR1 is MGHDK and CDR2 is SYGVNS in the germline V gene. Here the CDR3 reads CASRGSQGGYTEAFF. In DNA form, the CDR3 reads TGTGCCAGCAGAGGTTCACAGGGGGGGTACACTGAAGCTTTCTTT.

This clone was found once. The CDR3 loop is CASSPGDTDPYEQYF. DNA for the CDR3: TGTGCCAGTAGTCCCGGGGACACCGACCCCTACGAGCAGTACTTC. The J gene is TRBJ2-7, the V gene TRBV19; possible D gene TRBD1, 6 bases. The CDR3 is 15 residues long. With 5 bases removed from V and 2 bases from J, the gap between germline ends came to 16 bases. Germline CDR1 reads LNHDA; CDR2 reads SQIVND (reference sequence).